This is a list of T cell receptor beta chains from one sample in a study of T-cell memory formation after mild COVID-19. MiXCR, run by TCRdb on the 5' RACE reads, gives a single entry per CDR3 protein. The sample includes approximately 570,000 distinct CDR3 sequences, approximately 19% seen only once; the top ten take around 13%. Sequences were obtained from PBMCs or a T cell subset sorted from them (not recorded which). These receptors came from an adult woman who had mild COVID-19 (a few samples of this study predate the infection). Cell type and time point are not known. CDR3s include the opening cysteine and the closing phenylalanine or tryptophan. D genes are given only for firm matches. Not all rows give a size; the values are once, few, many and, for expanded clones, a class.

clone_size: few; cdr3_length: 13; d_call: TRBD1; j_call: TRBJ2-2; v_call: TRBV30; cdr3_aa: CAGDRGDTGELFF; cdr3_nt: TGTGCCGGGGACAGGGGAGACACCGGGGAGCTGTTTTTT
clone_size: .; cdr3_length: 15; d_call: .; j_call: TRBJ2-3; v_call: TRBV10-3; cdr3_aa: CAISDRGSSTDTQYF; cdr3_nt: TGTGCCATCAGTGATCGGGGTTCTAGCACAGATACGCAGTATTTT
clone_size: .; cdr3_length: 17; d_call: TRBD2; j_call: TRBJ2-1; v_call: TRBV19; cdr3_aa: CASSPGGSGRSYNEQFF; cdr3_nt: TGTGCCAGTAGCCCGGGTGGTAGCGGGAGGTCCTACAATGAGCAGTTCTTC
clone_size: few; cdr3_length: 13; d_call: .; j_call: TRBJ1-2; v_call: TRBV5-1; cdr3_aa: CASSLSRSAGYTF; cdr3_nt: TGCGCCAGCAGCCTGTCCCGGAGTGCGGGCTACACCTTC
clone_size: few; cdr3_length: 13; d_call: .; j_call: TRBJ2-4; v_call: TRBV30; cdr3_aa: CACVTGLKNIQYF; cdr3_nt: TGTGCCTGTGTGACAGGCCTGAAAAACATTCAGTACTTC
clone_size: .; cdr3_length: 15; d_call: .; j_call: TRBJ2-3; v_call: TRBV20-1; cdr3_aa: CSAIVSARRTDTQYF; cdr3_nt: TGCAGTGCTATCGTCTCCGCGCGGCGCACAGATACGCAGTATTTT
clone_size: .; cdr3_length: 15; d_call: .; j_call: TRBJ1-4; v_call: TRBV12-3/TRBV12-4; cdr3_aa: CASSHRAATNEKLFF; cdr3_nt: TGTGCCAGCAGCCACAGGGCTGCAACTAATGAAAAACTGTTTTTT
clone_size: once; cdr3_length: 17; d_call: .; j_call: TRBJ2-3; v_call: TRBV9; cdr3_aa: CASSPSVGGHGTDTQYF; cdr3_nt: TGTGCCAGCAGCCCCTCTGTCGGGGGGCACGGCACAGATACGCAGTATTTT
clone_size: few; cdr3_length: 14; d_call: .; j_call: TRBJ2-1; v_call: TRBV29-1; cdr3_aa: CSVGFTALDNEQFF; cdr3_nt: TGCAGCGTTGGGTTTACGGCCCTCGACAATGAGCAGTTCTTC
clone_size: .; cdr3_length: 15; d_call: .; j_call: TRBJ1-2; v_call: TRBV4-1; cdr3_aa: CASNLGAGDSYGYTF; cdr3_nt: TGCGCCAGCAACCTGGGGGCAGGAGACTCCTATGGCTACACCTTC
clone_size: .; cdr3_length: 19; d_call: TRBD2; j_call: TRBJ2-2; v_call: TRBV6-2/TRBV6-3; cdr3_aa: CASSLKASGLASNTGELFF; cdr3_nt: TGTGCCAGCAGTCTCAAAGCATCGGGACTAGCGTCGAACACCGGGGAGCTGTTTTTT
clone_size: .; cdr3_length: 14; d_call: .; j_call: TRBJ2-1; v_call: TRBV20-1; cdr3_aa: CSAHIYSYYNEQFF; cdr3_nt: TGCAGTGCTCATATATACAGCTACTACAATGAGCAGTTCTTC
clone_size: .; cdr3_length: 16; d_call: .; j_call: TRBJ2-4; v_call: TRBV9; cdr3_aa: CASSPESGLAKNIQYF; cdr3_nt: TGTGCCAGCAGCCCCGAGTCGGGTTTAGCCAAAAACATTCAGTACTTC
clone_size: .; cdr3_length: 15; d_call: TRBD2; j_call: TRBJ2-7; v_call: TRBV20-1; cdr3_aa: CSARDPASGLYEQYF; cdr3_nt: TGCAGTGCTAGAGATCCGGCTAGCGGACTCTACGAGCAGTACTTC
clone_size: .; cdr3_length: 11; d_call: .; j_call: TRBJ1-5; v_call: TRBV5-4; cdr3_aa: CASSFNQPQHF; cdr3_nt: TGTGCCAGCAGCTTCAATCAGCCCCAGCATTTT
clone_size: few; cdr3_length: 16; d_call: .; j_call: TRBJ2-3; v_call: TRBV5-5; cdr3_aa: CASSLLGAGSTDTQYF; cdr3_nt: TGTGCCAGCAGCTTGTTGGGGGCCGGAAGCACAGATACGCAGTATTTT
clone_size: .; cdr3_length: 14; d_call: .; j_call: TRBJ2-3; v_call: TRBV24-1; cdr3_aa: CATSGGTSTDTQYF; cdr3_nt: TGTGCCACCAGCGGCGGAACTAGCACAGATACGCAGTATTTT
clone_size: many; cdr3_length: 14; d_call: .; j_call: TRBJ2-5; v_call: TRBV5-1; cdr3_aa: CASSFTRGQETQYF; cdr3_nt: TGCGCCAGCAGCTTTACCAGGGGCCAAGAGACCCAGTACTTC
clone_size: .; cdr3_length: 19; d_call: TRBD1; j_call: TRBJ1-5; v_call: TRBV7-8; cdr3_aa: CASSPYPGQGLYSNQPQHF; cdr3_nt: TGTGCCAGCAGCCCCTATCCAGGACAGGGTCTTTATAGCAATCAGCCCCAGCATTTT
clone_size: .; cdr3_length: 14; d_call: TRBD1; j_call: TRBJ1-2; v_call: TRBV20-1; cdr3_aa: CSVEDRGRNYGYTF; cdr3_nt: TGCAGTGTGGAGGACAGGGGGCGTAACTATGGCTACACCTTC
clone_size: .; cdr3_length: 14; d_call: .; j_call: TRBJ2-3; v_call: TRBV24-1; cdr3_aa: CATSERDSTYTQYF; cdr3_nt: TGTGCCACCAGTGAAAGGGACTCCACATATACGCAGTATTTT
clone_size: few; cdr3_length: 15; d_call: .; j_call: TRBJ2-1; v_call: TRBV21-1; cdr3_aa: CASSNKQGGDNEQFF; cdr3_nt: TGTGCCAGCAGCAACAAACAGGGGGGGGACAATGAGCAGTTCTTC
clone_size: .; cdr3_length: 19; d_call: TRBD1; j_call: TRBJ1-1; v_call: TRBV7-9; cdr3_aa: CASSSSIVDRGHVNTEAFF; cdr3_nt: TGTGCCAGCAGCTCATCTATTGTGGACAGGGGGCATGTGAACACTGAAGCTTTCTTT
clone_size: .; cdr3_length: 16; d_call: TRBD1; j_call: TRBJ2-1; v_call: TRBV12-3/TRBV12-4; cdr3_aa: CASPSRGTGVTNEQFF; cdr3_nt: TGTGCCAGCCCCTCTCGAGGGACAGGGGTGACCAATGAGCAGTTCTTC
clone_size: few; cdr3_length: 13; d_call: .; j_call: TRBJ2-5; v_call: TRBV5-6; cdr3_aa: CASSSMMKETQYF; cdr3_nt: TGTGCCAGCAGCTCGATGATGAAAGAGACCCAGTACTTC
clone_size: .; cdr3_length: 16; d_call: .; j_call: TRBJ2-3; v_call: TRBV6-5; cdr3_aa: CASSYLGGDEGDTQYF; cdr3_nt: TGTGCCAGCAGTTATCTTGGGGGAGACGAAGGAGATACGCAGTATTTT
clone_size: .; cdr3_length: 16; d_call: .; j_call: TRBJ1-2; v_call: TRBV3-1; cdr3_aa: CASSLSSTGANYGYTF; cdr3_nt: TGTGCCAGCAGCCTATCCTCGACAGGAGCTAACTATGGCTACACCTTC
clone_size: many; cdr3_length: 15; d_call: .; j_call: TRBJ1-5; v_call: TRBV20-1; cdr3_aa: CSALEGGVSNQPQHF; cdr3_nt: TGCAGTGCCTTGGAAGGAGGGGTTTCCAATCAGCCCCAGCATTTT
clone_size: few; cdr3_length: 16; d_call: .; j_call: TRBJ2-3; v_call: TRBV7-2; cdr3_aa: CASSLALMGAGDTQYF; cdr3_nt: TGTGCCAGCAGCTTAGCGCTAATGGGAGCGGGAGATACGCAGTATTTT
clone_size: .; cdr3_length: 13; d_call: TRBD1; j_call: TRBJ2-7; v_call: TRBV10-3; cdr3_aa: CAIRGQGSHEQYF; cdr3_nt: TGTGCCATCCGCGGACAGGGCTCGCACGAGCAGTACTTC
clone_size: .; cdr3_length: 13; d_call: .; j_call: TRBJ2-1; v_call: TRBV5-1; cdr3_aa: CASSLPSSNEQFF; cdr3_nt: TGCGCCAGCAGCTTGCCTAGCAGCAATGAGCAGTTCTTC
clone_size: few; cdr3_length: 15; d_call: TRBD2; j_call: TRBJ2-7; v_call: TRBV5-1; cdr3_aa: CASRRDRDYPYEQYF; cdr3_nt: TGCGCCAGCAGAAGAGACCGGGACTATCCCTACGAGCAGTACTTC
clone_size: few; cdr3_length: 16; d_call: .; j_call: TRBJ2-1; v_call: TRBV12-3/TRBV12-4; cdr3_aa: CASSLDSGTMTNEQFF; cdr3_nt: TGTGCCAGCAGTTTGGATAGTGGGACAATGACGAATGAGCAGTTCTTC
clone_size: .; cdr3_length: 15; d_call: TRBD2; j_call: TRBJ2-7; v_call: TRBV6-2/TRBV6-3; cdr3_aa: CASRDGLAGIYEQYF; cdr3_nt: TGTGCCAGCAGAGACGGACTAGCGGGGATATACGAGCAGTACTTC
clone_size: .; cdr3_length: 16; d_call: TRBD1; j_call: TRBJ2-7; v_call: TRBV24-1; cdr3_aa: CATSDRRTGKVYEQYF; cdr3_nt: TGTGCCACCAGTGATCGACGGACAGGGAAGGTCTACGAGCAGTACTTC
clone_size: many; cdr3_length: 15; d_call: .; j_call: TRBJ1-1; v_call: TRBV7-9; cdr3_aa: CASSLGIGEDTEAFF; cdr3_nt: TGTGCCAGCAGCTTAGGAATAGGGGAGGACACTGAAGCTTTCTTT
clone_size: few; cdr3_length: 16; d_call: TRBD2; j_call: TRBJ2-7; v_call: TRBV4-3; cdr3_aa: CASSQEVSGRGYEQYF; cdr3_nt: TGCGCCAGCAGCCAAGAGGTTAGCGGGAGGGGCTACGAGCAGTACTTC
clone_size: .; cdr3_length: 13; d_call: .; j_call: TRBJ2-7; v_call: TRBV5-5; cdr3_aa: CASSLGLGFEQYF; cdr3_nt: TGTGCCAGCAGCTTGGGGTTAGGGTTCGAGCAGTACTTC
clone_size: few; cdr3_length: 15; d_call: .; j_call: TRBJ2-7; v_call: TRBV20-1; cdr3_aa: CSARGIQGSYYEQYF; cdr3_nt: TGCAGTGCTAGGGGAATCCAGGGGAGTTACTACGAGCAGTACTTC
clone_size: .; cdr3_length: 14; d_call: .; j_call: TRBJ2-5; v_call: TRBV7-7; cdr3_aa: CASSLGYGPETQYF; cdr3_nt: TGTGCTAGCAGCTTGGGGTACGGGCCAGAGACCCAGTACTTC
clone_size: .; cdr3_length: 19; d_call: .; j_call: TRBJ2-2; v_call: TRBV5-1; cdr3_aa: CASSLARTLGLANTGELFF; cdr3_nt: TGCGCCAGCAGCTTGGCCAGGACTCTTGGACTTGCGAACACCGGGGAGCTGTTTTTT
clone_size: .; cdr3_length: 11; d_call: .; j_call: TRBJ2-7; v_call: TRBV21-1; cdr3_aa: CASSNPREQYF; cdr3_nt: TGTGCCAGCAGCAACCCGCGGGAGCAGTACTTC
clone_size: .; cdr3_length: 20; d_call: TRBD2; j_call: TRBJ2-5; v_call: TRBV27; cdr3_aa: CASSPTGLAGRADLEETQYF; cdr3_nt: TGTGCCAGCAGTCCCACGGGACTAGCGGGCAGGGCGGACCTCGAGGAGACCCAGTACTTC
clone_size: .; cdr3_length: 13; d_call: .; j_call: TRBJ2-5; v_call: TRBV12-3/TRBV12-4; cdr3_aa: CASSLLRKETQYF; cdr3_nt: TGTGCCAGCAGTTTACTCAGAAAAGAGACCCAGTACTTC
clone_size: .; cdr3_length: 17; d_call: .; j_call: TRBJ2-7; v_call: TRBV5-8; cdr3_aa: CASSLEVGVFGSYEQYF; cdr3_nt: TGTGCCAGCAGCTTGGAGGTGGGGGTCTTTGGCTCCTACGAGCAGTACTTC
clone_size: .; cdr3_length: 16; d_call: TRBD1; j_call: TRBJ1-2; v_call: TRBV10-3; cdr3_aa: CAISRQGSASNYGYTF; cdr3_nt: TGTGCCATCAGTCGACAGGGAAGCGCTTCTAACTATGGCTACACCTTC
clone_size: many; cdr3_length: 14; d_call: .; j_call: TRBJ2-1; v_call: TRBV7-8; cdr3_aa: CASSIKQGNNEQFF; cdr3_nt: TGTGCCAGCAGCATCAAACAGGGTAACAATGAGCAGTTCTTC
clone_size: .; cdr3_length: 17; d_call: TRBD2; j_call: TRBJ2-3; v_call: TRBV10-3; cdr3_aa: CAIFGLADRLSTDTQYF; cdr3_nt: TGTGCCATCTTCGGACTAGCGGATAGACTGAGCACAGATACGCAGTATTTT
clone_size: few; cdr3_length: 16; d_call: TRBD2; j_call: TRBJ2-7; v_call: TRBV7-9; cdr3_aa: CASSSGVSGSAYEQYF; cdr3_nt: TGTGCCAGCAGCTCAGGGGTTAGCGGGAGTGCCTACGAGCAGTACTTC
clone_size: .; cdr3_length: 17; d_call: TRBD1; j_call: TRBJ2-7; v_call: TRBV5-1; cdr3_aa: CASSLAGTGSIYYEQYF; cdr3_nt: TGCGCCAGCAGCTTGGCGGGGACAGGGAGTATTTACTACGAGCAGTACTTC
clone_size: few; cdr3_length: 17; d_call: .; j_call: TRBJ2-2; v_call: TRBV2; cdr3_aa: CASGSTGYRMNTGELFF; cdr3_nt: TGTGCCAGTGGTTCCACAGGGTACCGAATGAACACCGGGGAGCTGTTTTTT
clone_size: .; cdr3_length: 15; d_call: .; j_call: TRBJ1-6; v_call: TRBV27; cdr3_aa: CASKAPWSYNSPLHF; cdr3_nt: TGTGCCAGCAAAGCCCCCTGGTCCTATAATTCACCCCTCCACTTT
clone_size: few; cdr3_length: 15; d_call: .; j_call: TRBJ2-7; v_call: TRBV7-9; cdr3_aa: CASSLERDRDYEQYF; cdr3_nt: TGTGCCAGCAGCTTAGAGCGGGACAGAGACTACGAGCAGTACTTC
clone_size: few; cdr3_length: 16; d_call: .; j_call: TRBJ2-1; v_call: TRBV18; cdr3_aa: CASSPPLRTAYNEQFF; cdr3_nt: TGTGCCAGCTCACCACCGTTGCGGACGGCCTACAATGAGCAGTTCTTC
clone_size: many; cdr3_length: 17; d_call: TRBD2; j_call: TRBJ2-3; v_call: TRBV6-5; cdr3_aa: CASREGLAVTSTDTQYF; cdr3_nt: TGTGCCAGCAGAGAGGGACTAGCGGTCACTAGCACAGATACGCAGTATTTT